This section outlines one TCR beta chain sequence together with its context. These data are taken from a study of blood T cell repertoires in COVID-19. The data were produced by immunoSEQ multiplex PCR, yet TCRdb's version contains in-frame clones alone and is incomplete. Of 150,000 to 190,000 clones in the sample, 75% to 90% were seen once. Germline CDR1 reads MNHEY; CDR2 reads SVGAGI. This CDR3 region has 16 residues. V lost 4 bases and J lost 6; bases outside the gene matches: 8. The sequence was obtained from a man between 60 and 70 years old with acute or convalescent COVID-19. The sequenced sample consisted of peripheral blood. This chain joins TRBV6-5 and TRBJ2-3; 12 nucleotides agree with TRBD2. The CDR3 sequence is CASSSRLAGDRDTQYF. The CDR3 DNA sequence: TGTGCCAGCAGTTCCCGACTAGCGGGAGATCGCGATACGCAGTATTTT.